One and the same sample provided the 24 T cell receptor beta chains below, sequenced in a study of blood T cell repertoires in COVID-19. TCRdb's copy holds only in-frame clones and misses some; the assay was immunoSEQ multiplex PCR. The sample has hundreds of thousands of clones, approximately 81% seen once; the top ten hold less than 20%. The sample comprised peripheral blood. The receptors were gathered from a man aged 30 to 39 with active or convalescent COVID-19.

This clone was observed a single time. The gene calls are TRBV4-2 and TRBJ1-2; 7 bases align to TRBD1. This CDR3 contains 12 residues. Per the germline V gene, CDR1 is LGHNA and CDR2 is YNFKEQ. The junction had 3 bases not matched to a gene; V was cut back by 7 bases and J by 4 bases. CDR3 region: CASTGQAYGYTF. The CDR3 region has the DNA TGTGCCAGCACCGGACAGGCCTATGGCTACACCTTC.

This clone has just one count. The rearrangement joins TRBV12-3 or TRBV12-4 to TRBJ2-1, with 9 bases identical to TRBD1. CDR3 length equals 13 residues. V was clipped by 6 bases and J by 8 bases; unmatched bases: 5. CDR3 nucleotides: TGTGCCAGCAGGGGACAGGGATTTCATGAGCAGTTCTTC. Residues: CASRGQGFHEQFF.

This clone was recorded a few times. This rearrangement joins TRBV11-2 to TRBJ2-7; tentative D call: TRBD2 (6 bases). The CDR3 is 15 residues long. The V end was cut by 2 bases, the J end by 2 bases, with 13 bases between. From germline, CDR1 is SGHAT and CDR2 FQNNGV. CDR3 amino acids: CASSLIGRGPYEQYF. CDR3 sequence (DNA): TGTGCCAGCAGCTTAATTGGGCGGGGACCCTACGAGCAGTACTTC.

In DNA, the CDR3 is TGTGCCAGCAGCCAGGTAGGGCGGGCGAGGAACAATGAGCAGTTCTTC. It yields the protein CASSQVGRARNNEQFF. The chain carries TRBV11-2 and TRBJ2-1; maybe TRBD2 (5 bases). The CDR3 is 16 amino acids. The germline V gene encodes CDR1 SGHAT and CDR2 FQNNGV. Trimming removed 5 bases at V and 5 bases at J, with 19 bases between.

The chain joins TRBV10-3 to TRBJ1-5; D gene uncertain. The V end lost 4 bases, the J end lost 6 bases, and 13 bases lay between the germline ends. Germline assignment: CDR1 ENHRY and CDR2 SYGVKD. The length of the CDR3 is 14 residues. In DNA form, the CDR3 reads TGTGCCATCAGTGGTCGGGGAGAGGGTCAGCCCCAGCATTTT. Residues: CAISGRGEGQPQHF.

The DNA of the CDR3 is TGTGCCAGCTCACTAACAGTGAACACTGAAGCTTTCTTT. This gives the protein CASSLTVNTEAFF. This rearrangement joins TRBV18 to TRBJ1-1; D unresolved. Per germline, CDR1 KGHSH and CDR2 LQKENI. V dropped 4 bases and J dropped 0 bases, with 6 bases sitting between them. CDR3 length equals 13 residues.

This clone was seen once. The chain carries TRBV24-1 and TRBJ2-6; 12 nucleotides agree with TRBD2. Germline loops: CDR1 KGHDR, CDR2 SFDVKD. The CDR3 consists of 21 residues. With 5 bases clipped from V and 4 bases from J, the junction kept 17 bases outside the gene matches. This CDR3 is CATSVGPRTLAGGLGANVLTF. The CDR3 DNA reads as TGTGCCACCAGTGTGGGCCCCCGAACACTAGCGGGGGGCCTGGGGGCCAACGTCCTGACTTTC.

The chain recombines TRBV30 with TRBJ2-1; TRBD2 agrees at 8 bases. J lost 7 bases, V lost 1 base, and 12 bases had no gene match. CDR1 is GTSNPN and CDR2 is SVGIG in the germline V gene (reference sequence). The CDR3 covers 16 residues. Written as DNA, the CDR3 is TGTGCCTGGAGTGGGGACGGGAGGGCCTTAAGTAATGAGCAGTTCTTC. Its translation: CAWSGDGRALSNEQFF. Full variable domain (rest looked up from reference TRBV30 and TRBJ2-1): SQTIHQWPATLVQPVGSPLSLECTVEGTSNPNLYWYRQAAGRGLQLLFYSVGIGQISSEVPQNLSASRPQDRQFILSSKKLLLSDSGFYLCAWSGDGRALSNEQFFGPGTRLTVL.

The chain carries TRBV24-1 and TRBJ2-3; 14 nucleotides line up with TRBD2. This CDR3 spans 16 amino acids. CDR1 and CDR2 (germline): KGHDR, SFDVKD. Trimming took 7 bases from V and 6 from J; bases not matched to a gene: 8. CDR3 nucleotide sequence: TGTGCCACCAGAGGACTAGCGGGAGGAACAGTGGATACGCAGTATTTT. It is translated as CATRGLAGGTVDTQYF.

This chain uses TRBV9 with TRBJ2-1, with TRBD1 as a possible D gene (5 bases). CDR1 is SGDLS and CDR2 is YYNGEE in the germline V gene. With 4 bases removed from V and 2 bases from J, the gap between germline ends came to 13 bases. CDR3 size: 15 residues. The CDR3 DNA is TGTGCCAGCAGCAAAACAGGCGATACCTACAATGAGCAGTTCTTC. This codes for CASSKTGDTYNEQFF.

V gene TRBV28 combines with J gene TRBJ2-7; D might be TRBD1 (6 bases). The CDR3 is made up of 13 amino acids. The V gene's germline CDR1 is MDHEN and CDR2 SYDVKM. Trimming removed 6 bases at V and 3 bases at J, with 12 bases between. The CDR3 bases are TGTGCCAGCAGAGACAGGAAGTTCTACGAGCAGTACTTC. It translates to CASRDRKFYEQYF.

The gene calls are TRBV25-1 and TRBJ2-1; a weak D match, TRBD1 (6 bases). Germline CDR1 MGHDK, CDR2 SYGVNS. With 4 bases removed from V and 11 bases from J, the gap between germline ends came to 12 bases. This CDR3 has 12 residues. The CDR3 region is CASSVQGPKQFF. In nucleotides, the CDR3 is TGTGCCAGCAGTGTACAGGGTCCGAAGCAGTTCTTC.

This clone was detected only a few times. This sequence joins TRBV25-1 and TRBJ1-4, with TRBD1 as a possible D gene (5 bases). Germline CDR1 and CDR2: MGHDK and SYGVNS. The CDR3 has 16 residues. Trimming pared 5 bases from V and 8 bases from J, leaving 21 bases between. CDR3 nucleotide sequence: TGTGCCAGCAGTCCCCCGACCGCGGGGGTCTACGAAAAACTGTTTTTT. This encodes CASSPPTAGVYEKLFF.

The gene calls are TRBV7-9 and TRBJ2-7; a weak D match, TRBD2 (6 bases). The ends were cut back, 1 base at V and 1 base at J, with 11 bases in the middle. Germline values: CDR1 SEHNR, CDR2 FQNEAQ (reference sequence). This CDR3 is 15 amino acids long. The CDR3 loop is CASSLVVGGSYEQYF. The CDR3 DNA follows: TGTGCCAGCAGCTTAGTCGTTGGGGGGTCCTACGAGCAGTACTTC.

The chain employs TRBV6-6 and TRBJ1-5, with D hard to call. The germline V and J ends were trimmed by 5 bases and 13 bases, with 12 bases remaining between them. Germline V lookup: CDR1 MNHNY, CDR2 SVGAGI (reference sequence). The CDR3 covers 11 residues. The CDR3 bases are TGTGCCAGCAGTCCTCCCGGGTCACAGCATTTT. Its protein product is CASSPPGSQHF.

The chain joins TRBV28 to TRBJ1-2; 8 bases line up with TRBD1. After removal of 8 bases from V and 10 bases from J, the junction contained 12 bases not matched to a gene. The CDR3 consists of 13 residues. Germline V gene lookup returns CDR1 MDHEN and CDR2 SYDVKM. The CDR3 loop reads CASGGQVLGDYTF. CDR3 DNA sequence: TGTGCCAGCGGGGGACAGGTCCTAGGAGACTACACCTTC.

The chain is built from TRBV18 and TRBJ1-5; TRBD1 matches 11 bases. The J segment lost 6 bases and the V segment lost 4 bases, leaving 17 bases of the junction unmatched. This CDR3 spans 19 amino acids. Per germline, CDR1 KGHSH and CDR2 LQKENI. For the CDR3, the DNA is TGTGCCAGCTCACGCACCGGGACAGGGGGAAGTGGTAGTTCTCAGCCCCAGCATTTT. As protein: CASSRTGTGGSGSSQPQHF.

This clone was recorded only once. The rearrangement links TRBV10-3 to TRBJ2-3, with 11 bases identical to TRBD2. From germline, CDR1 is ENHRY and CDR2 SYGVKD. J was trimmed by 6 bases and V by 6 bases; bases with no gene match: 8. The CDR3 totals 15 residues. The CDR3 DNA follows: TGTGCCATCAGGCTTAGCGGGGGGGCGGGCGATACGCAGTATTTT. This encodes CAIRLSGGAGDTQYF.

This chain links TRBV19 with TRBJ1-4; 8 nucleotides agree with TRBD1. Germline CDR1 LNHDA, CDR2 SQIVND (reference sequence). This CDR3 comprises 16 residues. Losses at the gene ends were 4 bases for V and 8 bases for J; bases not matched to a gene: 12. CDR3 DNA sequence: TGTGCCAGTAGTAGTATGAGGCGACAGGGGTACGAAAAACTGTTTTTT. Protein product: CASSSMRRQGYEKLFF.

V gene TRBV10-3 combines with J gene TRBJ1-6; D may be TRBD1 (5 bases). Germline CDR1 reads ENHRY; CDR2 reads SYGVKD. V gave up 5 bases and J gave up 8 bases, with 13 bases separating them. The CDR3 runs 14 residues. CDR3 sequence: CAISPRVGDSPLHF. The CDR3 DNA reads TGTGCCATCAGTCCCCGGGTAGGGGATTCACCCCTCCACTTT.

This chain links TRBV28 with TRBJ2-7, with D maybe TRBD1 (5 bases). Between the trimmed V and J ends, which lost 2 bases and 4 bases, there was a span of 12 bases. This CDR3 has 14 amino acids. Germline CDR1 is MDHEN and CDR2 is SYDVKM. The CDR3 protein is CASSLVDRFYEQYF. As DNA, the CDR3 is TGTGCCAGCAGTTTAGTCGACAGATTTTACGAGCAGTACTTC.

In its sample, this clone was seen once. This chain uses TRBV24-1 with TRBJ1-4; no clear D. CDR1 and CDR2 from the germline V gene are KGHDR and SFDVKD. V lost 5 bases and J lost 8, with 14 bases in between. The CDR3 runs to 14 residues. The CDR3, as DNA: TGTGCCACCAGTGGCGAGGGAGTAGAGGAAAAACTGTTTTTT. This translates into CATSGEGVEEKLFF.

This chain's CDR3 is CASSSDSWGYTF. DNA of the CDR3: TGTGCCAGCAGTTCGGACAGCTGGGGCTACACCTTC. The chain joins TRBV7-9 to TRBJ1-2, with a possible D match to TRBD1 (6 bases). The CDR3 sequence is 12 residues long. CDR1 is SEHNR and CDR2 is FQNEAQ in the germline V gene (reference sequence). V lost 6 bases to trimming and J lost 8 bases, with 13 bases between them.

The CDR3 bases are TGTGCCACCAGTGATTTTCCGACTCTGGACAGGGGGAATGAGCAGTTCTTC. Its translation is CATSDFPTLDRGNEQFF. The chain is built from TRBV24-1 and TRBJ2-1; TRBD1 matches at 10 bases. J lost 7 bases, V lost 1 base, and 9 bases had no gene match. Germline values: CDR1 KGHDR, CDR2 SFDVKD. CDR3 length: 17 residues.